The 32 T cell receptor beta chains reported below all come from one sample, sequenced in a study of T-cell reconstitution after alpha-beta-depleted transplantation in children (dated by TCRdb to the mid-2010s). Receptors were amplified or captured by PCR. Sequenced using an Illumina HiSeq 2500. Molecular barcoding was employed in the preparation of TCR libraries, with unique molecular identifiers being used to normalize TCRbeta repertoire quantification. TCRdb reanalyzed the raw reads on its own, using fastp at Q25 for trimming and MiXCR for clone calling, and kept in-frame beta chains. Here each entry gathers all rows of one CDR3 protein and keeps the most common genes and DNA. A total of about 900,000 distinct CDR3 sequences appear in this sample, roughly 31% of them only once. The top ten clones comprise roughly 28% of the sample. The sample's treatment or condition label, decoded: allogeneic hematopoietic cell transplantation with graft depleted of TCRalphabeta T cells and CD19 B cells.

The starting material was PBMCs, mostly from graft donor cells, obtained 360 days after TCRalphabeta/CD19-depleted stem cell transplant. The receptors originated from a boy in the first two years of life who had a stem cell transplant for SCID, so the T cells may come from the graft donor.

The chain combines TRBV20-1 with TRBJ2-1; D perhaps matches TRBD1 (7 bases). This CDR3 contains 13 residues. Germline V gives CDR1 DFQATT, CDR2 SNEGSKA (reference sequence). V dropped 6 bases and J dropped 10 bases, with 19 bases sitting between them. The CDR3 spells CSAPPQGGWEQFF. CDR3 nucleotide sequence: TGCAGTGCCCCTCCCCAGGGGGGATGGGAGCAGTTCTTC.

V is TRBV6-1 and J is TRBJ2-5, with TRBD1 matching over 7 bases. V dropped 6 bases and J dropped 4; count of bases not matched to a gene: 8. Looked up from germline, CDR1 is MNHNS and CDR2 is SASEGT. The CDR3 is 14 amino acids. The chain's CDR3 is CASSPGQVAETQYF. The CDR3 region has the DNA TGTGCCAGCAGCCCTGGACAGGTCGCAGAGACCCAGTACTTC.

This chain links TRBV20-1 with TRBJ2-3; no definite D call. The germline V and J ends were trimmed by 3 bases and 2 bases, with 6 bases remaining between them. Germline values: CDR1 DFQATT, CDR2 SNEGSKA (reference sequence). The CDR3 is made up of 12 amino acids. CDR3 region: CSASSHTDTQYF. CDR3 nucleotides: TGCAGTGCTAGTAGCCACACAGATACGCAGTATTTT.

The sample holds one count of this clonotype. This chain links TRBV20-1 with TRBJ2-1; TRBD2 matches at 12 bases. The germline V gene has CDR1 DFQATT and CDR2 SNEGSKA (reference sequence). The CDR3 has 14 amino acids. Trimming at V came to 6 bases and at J to 9 bases, leaving 9 bases not matched to a gene. CDR3 nucleotide sequence: TGCAGTGCACCAAGCCCACTAGCGGGGGGTGAGCAGTTCTTC. Translating gives CSAPSPLAGGEQFF.

This rearrangement joins TRBV15 to TRBJ2-7; 7 bases map to TRBD1. The length of the CDR3 is 17 residues. In germline, CDR1 is LNHNV, CDR2 YYDKDF (reference sequence). With 0 bases clipped from V and 7 bases from J, the junction kept 15 bases outside the gene matches. Here the CDR3 DNA reads TGTGCCACCAGCAGAGAGCCCCGACAGGGAGCACGGAGGGAGCAGTACTTC. The encoded protein is CATSREPRQGARREQYF.

The chain combines TRBV2 with TRBJ2-7; D not certain. The CDR3 covers 14 residues. Germline-derived CDR1 and CDR2 are SNHLY and FYNNEI. The V end was cut by 9 bases, the J end by 6 bases, with 21 bases between. CDR3 residues: CASSKPPWKGEQYF. In DNA form, the CDR3 reads TGTGCCAGTTCGAAACCTCCATGGAAAGGCGAGCAGTACTTC.

This clonotype was recorded a few times. V is TRBV7-9 and J is TRBJ2-7, with unresolved D. CDR3 length: 13 amino acids. Germline CDR1 is SEHNR and CDR2 is FQNEAQ (reference sequence). Between the trimmed V and J ends, which lost 3 bases and 3 bases, there was a span of 9 bases. CDR3 loop: CASSFLRYYEQYF. The CDR3 bases are TGTGCCAGCAGCTTCCTCCGTTACTACGAGCAGTACTTC.

Only a few counts were recorded for this clonotype. The V and J genes are TRBV5-1 and TRBJ1-6; TRBD1 might be the D (5 bases). Per the germline V gene, CDR1 is SGHRS and CDR2 is YFSETQ. The CDR3 contains 16 residues. The ends were cut back, 4 bases at V and 10 bases at J, with 21 bases in the middle. CDR3 DNA sequence: TGCGCCAGCAGCCGAACCGACAGTTCTCGAGGCTCACCCCTCCACTTT. Translated, it gives CASSRTDSSRGSPLHF. Full variable domain (rest looked up from reference TRBV5-1 and TRBJ1-6): KAGVTQTPRYLIKTRGQQVTLSCSPISGHRSVSWYQQTPGQGLQFLFEYFSETQRNKGNFPGRFSGRQFSNSRSEMNVSTLELGDSALYLCASSRTDSSRGSPLHFGNGTRLTVT.

This clonotype came up many times. The rearrangement uses TRBV12-3 or TRBV12-4 and TRBJ1-4, with D maybe TRBD1 (5 bases). Trimming left V 3 bases short and J 3 bases short, with 8 bases between. The CDR3 sequence is 14 residues long. The CDR3 nucleotides are TGTGCCAGCAGTTTGGGGCAGTCTAATGAAAAACTGTTTTTT. This translates into CASSLGQSNEKLFF.

In its sample, this clonotype was seen many times. The CDR3 protein is CASSQDGQVGARELFF. The CDR3, as DNA: TGCGCCAGCAGCCAAGATGGACAGGTGGGGGCCCGGGAGCTGTTTTTT. This rearrangement joins TRBV4-3 to TRBJ2-2; 7 bases align to TRBD1. CDR3 length: 16 amino acids. Germline V gene sequence: CDR1 LGHNA, CDR2 YSLEER. V shed 0 bases and J 9 bases; nucleotides not matched to a gene: 10.

This chain links TRBV20-1 with TRBJ1-5; a possible D gene is TRBD1 (5 bases). This CDR3 has 17 amino acids. The germline V and J ends were trimmed by 5 bases and 6 bases, with 26 bases remaining between them. Germline loops: CDR1 DFQATT, CDR2 SNEGSKA (reference sequence). CDR3: CSAHHLSGAPSVQPQHF. CDR3 bases: TGCAGTGCTCATCATTTGAGTGGGGCCCCCAGTGTTCAGCCCCAGCATTTT.

V gene TRBV6-2 or TRBV6-3 combines with J gene TRBJ2-5, with 8 nucleotides matching TRBD1. Germline trimming cut 3 bases from V and 4 bases from J; bases unmatched to any gene: 7. The germline gives CDR1 MNHEY, CDR2 SVGEGT. The length of the CDR3 is 15 residues. CDR3 amino acids: CASSYVQGARETQYF. CDR3 coding DNA: TGTGCCAGCAGTTATGTCCAGGGGGCAAGAGAGACCCAGTACTTC.

As regards this clonotype: Germline is not matched at one junction end, which may reflect a read error. The gene calls are TRBV4-1 and TRBJ2-1; TRBD2 matches 13 bases. The germline V gene has CDR1 MGHRA and CDR2 YSYEKL. The CDR3 runs to 18 residues. CDR3 coding DNA: TGCGCCAGCAGCCAAGCCCCCGGGACTAGCGGGGTCTACAATGAGGAGTTCTTC. Residues: CASSQAPGTSGVYNEEFF.

This clonotype showed up just a few times. The chain uses TRBV12-3 or TRBV12-4 and TRBJ2-7; 8 bases map to TRBD2. V dropped 6 bases and J dropped 12; count of bases not matched to a gene: 7. CDR3 size: 11 residues. The CDR3 bases are TGTGCCAGCAGCCCAGGCGGGGGGTCGTACTTC. It codes for CASSPGGGSYF.

This clonotype was counted at least ten times. The chain employs TRBV6-1 and TRBJ2-2; a weak D match, TRBD2 (5 bases). The V gene's germline CDR1 is MNHNS and CDR2 SASEGT. The germline V and J ends were trimmed by 8 bases and 6 bases, with 16 bases remaining between them. This CDR3 has 14 amino acids. The CDR3 coding sequence is TGTGCCAGCGGAGGAGGAGGAATAGCCGGGGAGCTGTTTTTT. Encoded protein: CASGGGGIAGELFF.

The chain employs TRBV5-5 and TRBJ2-1; no reliable D call. Trimming left V 1 base short and J 12 bases short, with 14 bases between. The CDR3 length is 13 residues. CDR1 SGHKS and CDR2 YYEKEE come from the germline V gene (reference sequence). This CDR3 reads CASSLKFWVGQFF. The CDR3 DNA reads as TGTGCCAGCAGCTTGAAGTTCTGGGTCGGGCAGTTCTTC.

The chain has TRBV4-2 and TRBJ2-3; TRBD2 might be the D (5 bases). V lost 0 bases and J 2 bases, leaving 12 bases between the germline ends. The germline CDR1 and CDR2 sequences are LGHNA and YNFKEQ. The CDR3 is 16 amino acids. The CDR3 sequence: CASSQDWRTNTDTQYF. The CDR3 region has the DNA TGTGCCAGCAGCCAAGACTGGAGGACCAACACAGATACGCAGTATTTT.

The chain is built from TRBV10-2 and TRBJ1-2; possible D gene TRBD1, 5 bases. The V gene's germline CDR1 is WSHSY and CDR2 SAAADI. Trimming stripped 2 bases from V and 1 base from J, with 14 bases between. The CDR3 sequence is 16 residues long. The CDR3 region has the DNA TGCGCCAGCAGTGAGGAGGAGGGGAGGATTAACTATGGCTACACCTTC. The encoded protein is CASSEEEGRINYGYTF.

The chain recombines TRBV5-1 with TRBJ2-7, with a weak D call TRBD1 (5 bases). CDR1 is SGHRS, CDR2 YFSETQ, per germline. V lost 3 bases, J lost 2 bases, and 15 bases lay in between. This CDR3 has 15 residues. CDR3 sequence: CASSSLAGITYEQYF. The CDR3 bases are TGCGCCAGCAGCTCGTTGGCAGGGATAACCTACGAGCAGTACTTC. The whole variable domain, filled in from reference TRBV5-1 and TRBJ2-7, reads KAGVTQTPRYLIKTRGQQVTLSCSPISGHRSVSWYQQTPGQGLQFLFEYFSETQRNKGNFPGRFSGRQFSNSRSEMNVSTLELGDSALYLCASSSLAGITYEQYFGPGTRLTVT.

The chain couples TRBV11-2 to TRBJ2-5; 9 bases map to TRBD2. In germline, CDR1 is SGHAT, CDR2 FQNNGV. The CDR3 has 16 residues. V shed 2 bases, J shed 2 bases, and the junction held 6 bases outside the gene matches. The CDR3: CASSLLLAGPQETQYF. The DNA for the CDR3 is TGTGCCAGCAGCTTACTCCTAGCGGGGCCACAAGAGACCCAGTACTTC.

This clonotype has just a few counts. The J gene is TRBJ2-7, the V gene TRBV5-6, with D tentatively TRBD2 (6 bases). The CDR3 spans 12 residues. V was pared by 7 bases and J by 6 bases, with 14 bases between. Germline lookup yields CDR1 SGHDT and CDR2 YYEEEE. The chain's CDR3 is CASGRRGIEQYF. In DNA form, the CDR3 reads TGTGCCAGCGGCCGTCGGGGGATCGAGCAGTACTTC.

This clonotype was seen more than once but under ten times. This chain uses TRBV2 with TRBJ2-7; no firm D call. The CDR3 sequence is 10 residues long. V shed 6 bases and J shed 4 bases, with 4 bases lying between them. Germline CDR1 SNHLY, CDR2 FYNNEI. The CDR3 DNA is TGTGCCAGCAGAAAGTACGAGCAGTACTTC. Amino acids: CASRKYEQYF.

V is TRBV7-8 and J is TRBJ2-3, with no clear D. The CDR3 has 11 residues. Germline V gives CDR1 SGHVS, CDR2 FQNEAQ. V lost 0 bases and J 10 bases, leaving 5 bases between the germline ends. CDR3 region: CASSLASPQYF. CDR3 in DNA: TGTGCCAGCAGCTTAGCCTCCCCGCAGTATTTT.

The rearrangement links TRBV20-1 to TRBJ2-5, with TRBD2 matching 11 bases. Trimming took 6 bases from V and 4 from J; bases not matched to a gene: 10. In germline, CDR1 is DFQATT, CDR2 SNEGSKA (reference sequence). The CDR3 extends over 15 amino acids. CDR3 region: CSAPIAGGRSETQYF. The CDR3 nucleotides read TGCAGTGCCCCGATAGCGGGGGGGCGGTCAGAGACCCAGTACTTC.

The chain is built from TRBV3-1 and TRBJ2-5; possible D gene TRBD2, 5 bases. This CDR3 is 17 amino acids long. Per germline, CDR1 LGHDT and CDR2 YNNKEL (reference sequence). V dropped 5 bases and J dropped 3 bases, with 22 bases sitting between them. The CDR3 DNA reads as TGTGCCAGCAGCAGCCGAGGGCCGACCCCACAAAAAGAGACCCAGTACTTC. It is translated as CASSSRGPTPQKETQYF.

The rearrangement joins TRBV4-2 to TRBJ2-7; D is tentatively TRBD1 or TRBD2 (8 bases each). Trimming took 3 bases from V and 6 from J, leaving 24 bases between them. Germline assignment: CDR1 LGHNA and CDR2 YNFKEQ. The CDR3 sequence is 17 residues long. Here the CDR3 DNA reads TGTGCCAGCAGCCACCGGGAGGGACGTCCAGGGGGCTCCGAGCAGTACTTC. As protein: CASSHREGRPGGSEQYF.

The V and J genes are TRBV7-8 and TRBJ2-2; D might be TRBD1 or TRBD2, each matching 5 bases. The germline V and J ends were trimmed by 1 base and 6 bases, with 15 bases remaining between them. The CDR3 is made up of 16 amino acids. Germline CDR1 and CDR2: SGHVS and FQNEAQ. The CDR3, as DNA: TGTGCCAGCAGCTTAGTAGTGGGACGGGTGGCCGGGGAGCTGTTTTTT. This translates into CASSLVVGRVAGELFF.

The V gene is TRBV12-3 or TRBV12-4, the J gene TRBJ2-1; TRBD2 agrees at 11 bases. The CDR3 sequence is 18 residues long. Trimming cost V 5 bases and J 3 bases; bases outside gene matches: 12. Here the CDR3 reads CASSDPQTGLAGYNEQFF. The CDR3 nucleotides are TGTGCCAGCAGTGACCCCCAGACAGGACTAGCGGGCTACAATGAGCAGTTCTTC.

The chain links TRBV7-3 to TRBJ1-1; unclear D gene. Trimming stripped 1 base from V and 4 bases from J, with 7 bases between. This CDR3 is 13 amino acids long. Germline V gene lookup returns CDR1 SGHTA and CDR2 FQGTGA. CDR3 DNA: TGTGCCAGCAGCTTAAGCCTGATCACTGAAGCTTTCTTT. Translated: CASSLSLITEAFF.

In its sample, this clonotype was seen a few times. V and J are TRBV6-1 and TRBJ1-2, with D hard to call. Germline CDR1 is MNHNS and CDR2 is SASEGT. Between the trimmed V and J ends, which lost 6 bases and 0 bases, there was a span of 11 bases. The CDR3 length is 14 residues. CDR3 protein: CASSPRTPNYGYTF. Written as DNA, the CDR3 is TGTGCCAGCAGCCCCAGGACCCCTAACTATGGCTACACCTTC.

The chain couples TRBV7-3 to TRBJ2-5; 8 positions match TRBD1. This CDR3 has 15 residues. V trimming: 5 bases; J trimming: 2 bases; junction bases outside the gene matches: 7. Germline CDR1 and CDR2: SGHTA and FQGTGA. The CDR3 protein is CASSPHRGIQETQYF. CDR3 sequence (DNA): TGTGCCAGCAGCCCCCACAGGGGGATACAAGAGACCCAGTACTTC.

The V and J genes are TRBV5-5 and TRBJ2-2; TRBD2 might be the D (7 bases). The CDR3 length is 15 residues. Germline values: CDR1 SGHKS, CDR2 YYEKEE (reference sequence). Trimming removed 2 bases from V and 4 bases from J, with 12 bases in between. The CDR3 region has the DNA TGTGCCAGCAGCTTTTTGGGGGGGGCCACCGGGGAGCTGTTTTTT. Protein product: CASSFLGGATGELFF. Filled out from reference TRBV5-5 and TRBJ2-2, the complete variable domain reads DAGVTQSPTHLIKTRGQQVTLRCSPISGHKSVSWYQQVLGQGPQFIFQYYEKEERGRGNFPDRFSARQFPNYSSELNVNALLLGDSALYLCASSFLGGATGELFFGEGSRLTVL.